This passage covers 11 T cell receptor beta chains from one sample sequenced in a study of shared clonotypes between healthy human individuals. The table came from immunoSEQ multiplex PCR; TCRdb's copy has only in-frame clones and leaves some out. Of about 700,000 clones in the sample, around 74% were seen once. Sequencing was done on a sample of memory CD4+ T cells sorted from blood. As for subset: CD45RA-negative fraction. The receptors stem from a woman younger than 45 in good health.

This clone was seen many times. This chain joins TRBV19 and TRBJ2-1, with D possibly matching TRBD2 (6 bases). In germline, CDR1 is LNHDA, CDR2 SQIVND (reference sequence). The V and J ends lost 5 bases and 9 bases respectively, with 20 bases between them. The CDR3 has 15 residues. The CDR3 is CASSSSGTPGGEQFF. CDR3 sequence (DNA): TGTGCCAGTAGTTCCTCCGGGACTCCGGGTGGTGAGCAGTTCTTC.

Regarding this clone: A junction end diverges from the germline sequence, so it may reflect a read error. J is TRBJ2-1 and V is TRBV5-1; TRBD2 might be the D (6 bases). Germline V CDR1 and CDR2: SGHRS, YFSETQ. This CDR3 contains 14 residues. The CDR3 coding sequence is TGCGTCAGCAGCCTTAGCGGAGGCTACAATGAGCAGTTCTTC. Protein sequence: CVSSLSGGYNEQFF.

This clone was found many times. V and J are TRBV11-2 and TRBJ2-3, with 9 nucleotides matching TRBD1. Per the germline V gene, CDR1 is SGHAT and CDR2 is FQNNGV. This CDR3 is built from 14 residues. J was trimmed by 4 bases and V by 5 bases; bases with no gene match: 4. The CDR3 bases are TGTGCCAGCAGCCCTCGACAGGGGGCAGATACGCAGTATTTT. Translation gives CASSPRQGADTQYF.

This clone came up once. The V call is TRBV7-7, the J call TRBJ2-5; TRBD1 agrees at 9 bases. Germline V gene lookup returns CDR1 SSHAT and CDR2 FNYEAQ (reference sequence). The CDR3 consists of 15 residues. V lost 0 bases, J lost 4 bases, and 3 bases stayed unmatched. The CDR3 loop reads CASSLAGQGRETQYF. The CDR3 coding sequence is TGTGCCAGCAGCTTAGCCGGACAGGGGCGAGAGACCCAGTACTTC.

The chain uses TRBV28 and TRBJ2-7, with 7 bases fitting TRBD1. CDR1 and CDR2 (germline): MDHEN, SYDVKM. V trimming: 10 bases; J trimming: 2 bases; junction bases outside the gene matches: 14. The CDR3 spans 15 residues. The CDR3 DNA sequence: TGTGCCATCAGGAAGGGGGCTCGTCTAACCTACGAGCAGTACTTC. Encoded protein: CAIRKGARLTYEQYF. Full variable domain (missing parts from reference TRBV28 and TRBJ2-7): DVKVTQSSRYLVKRTGEKVFLECVQDMDHENMFWYRQDPGLGLRLIYFSYDVKMKEKGDIPEGYSVSREKKERFSLILESASTNQTSMYLCAIRKGARLTYEQYFGPGTRLTVT.

J is TRBJ2-2 and V is TRBV27, with 9 bases that match TRBD2. Germline lookup yields CDR1 MNHEY and CDR2 SMNVEV (reference sequence). The CDR3 has 16 residues. V trimming: 6 bases; J trimming: 7 bases; junction bases outside the gene matches: 12. The CDR3 sequence is CASSLAGRSRGGELFF. The CDR3 DNA follows: TGTGCCAGCAGCCTAGCGGGACGGAGCCGGGGCGGGGAGCTGTTTTTT.

The chain joins TRBV7-2 to TRBJ2-3; D is perhaps TRBD2 (5 bases). The V gene's germline CDR1 is SGHTA and CDR2 FQGNSA. The CDR3 consists of 14 residues. Trimming shortened V by 5 bases and J by 1 base, and 10 bases separated the two germline ends. CDR3 loop: CASSPSRGTDTQYF. The CDR3 nucleotides are TGTGCCAGCAGCCCCTCGCGGGGCACAGATACGCAGTATTTT.

The chain links TRBV6-4 to TRBJ2-7; TRBD1 aligns across 8 bases. Germline CDR1 MRHNA, CDR2 SNTAGT. CDR3 size: 14 residues. Trimming removed 3 bases from V and 3 bases from J; junction bases left unmatched: 4. In DNA, the CDR3 is TGTGCCAGCAGTGAGGGGGACAGGAGCTACGAGCAGTACTTC. It is translated as CASSEGDRSYEQYF.

The chain carries TRBV10-3 and TRBJ2-5; TRBD1 matches at 9 bases. The germline gives CDR1 ENHRY, CDR2 SYGVKD. With 5 bases clipped from V and 4 bases from J, the junction kept 8 bases outside the gene matches. CDR3 length: 15 residues. The CDR3 coding sequence is TGTGCCATCAGTCGGGGACAGGGAGGATCAGAGACCCAGTACTTC. It yields the protein CAISRGQGGSETQYF.

The V gene is TRBV12-5, the J gene TRBJ1-5; tentative D call: TRBD1 (6 bases). CDR1 is LGHNT and CDR2 is FRNRAP in the germline V gene. The CDR3 has 15 residues. Trimming pared 3 bases from V and 3 bases from J, leaving 12 bases between. DNA for the CDR3: TGTGCTAGTGGTTTCCAACGACAGGTCAATCAGCCCCAGCATTTT. It specifies CASGFQRQVNQPQHF. The full variable domain, in which reference TRBV12-5 and TRBJ1-5 provide the parts outside the CDR3, is DARVTQTPRHKVTEMGQEVTMRCQPILGHNTVFWYRQTMMQGLELLAYFRNRAPLDDSGMPKDRFSAEMPDATLATLKIQPSEPRDSAVYFCASGFQRQVNQPQHFGDGTRLSIL.

This clone was picked up a small number of times. The J gene is TRBJ1-1, the V gene TRBV6-5; maybe TRBD1 (5 bases). CDR1 and CDR2 from the germline V gene are MNHEY and SVGAGI. V was trimmed by 4 bases and J by 1 base, leaving 16 bases between them. The CDR3 spans 16 residues. In nucleotides, the CDR3 is TGTGCCAGCAGTTCGCCCCCGGGACGGCCGAACACTGAAGCTTTCTTT. Its protein is CASSSPPGRPNTEAFF.